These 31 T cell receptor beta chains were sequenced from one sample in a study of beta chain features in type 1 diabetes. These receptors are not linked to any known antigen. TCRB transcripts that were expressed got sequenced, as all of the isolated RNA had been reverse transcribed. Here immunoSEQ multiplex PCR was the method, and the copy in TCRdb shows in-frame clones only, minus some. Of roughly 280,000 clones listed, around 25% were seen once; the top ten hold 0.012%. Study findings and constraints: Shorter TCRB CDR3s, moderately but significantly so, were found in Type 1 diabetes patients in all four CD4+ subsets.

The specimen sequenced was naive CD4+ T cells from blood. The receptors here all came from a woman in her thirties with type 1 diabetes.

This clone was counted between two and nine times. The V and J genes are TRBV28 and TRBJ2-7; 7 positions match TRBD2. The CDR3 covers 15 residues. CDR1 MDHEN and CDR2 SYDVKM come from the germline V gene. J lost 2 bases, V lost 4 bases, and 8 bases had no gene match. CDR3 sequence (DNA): TGTGCCAGCAGTTCTGGTAGCGGGCCGACCTACGAGCAGTACTTC. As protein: CASSSGSGPTYEQYF.

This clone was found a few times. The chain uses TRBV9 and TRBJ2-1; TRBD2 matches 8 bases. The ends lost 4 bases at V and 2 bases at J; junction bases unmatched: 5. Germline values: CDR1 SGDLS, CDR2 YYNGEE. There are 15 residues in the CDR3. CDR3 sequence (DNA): TGTGCCAGCAGCCGACTAGCGTTAACCTACAATGAGCAGTTCTTC. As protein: CASSRLALTYNEQFF.

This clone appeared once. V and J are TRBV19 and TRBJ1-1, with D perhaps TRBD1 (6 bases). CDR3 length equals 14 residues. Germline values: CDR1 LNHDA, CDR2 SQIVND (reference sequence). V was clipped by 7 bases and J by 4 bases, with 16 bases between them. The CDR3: CASTRGGGSTEAFF. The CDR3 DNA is TGTGCCAGTACCAGAGGGGGGGGCTCCACTGAAGCTTTCTTT.

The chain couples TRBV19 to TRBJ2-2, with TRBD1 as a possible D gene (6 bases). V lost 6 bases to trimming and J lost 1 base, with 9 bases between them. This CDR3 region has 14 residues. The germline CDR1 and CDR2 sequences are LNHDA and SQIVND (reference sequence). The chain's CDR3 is CASREQGNTGELFF. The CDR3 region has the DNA TGTGCCAGTAGAGAACAGGGGAACACCGGGGAGCTGTTTTTT.

For the CDR3, the DNA is TGTGCCAGCAGCGGAGTTGGTGGAAACACCATATATTTT. Its translation: CASSGVGGNTIYF. The rearrangement joins TRBV25-1 to TRBJ1-3; D is undetermined. Germline CDR1 MGHDK, CDR2 SYGVNS. The germline V and J ends were trimmed by 6 bases and 3 bases, with 9 bases remaining between them. CDR3 length: 13 residues.

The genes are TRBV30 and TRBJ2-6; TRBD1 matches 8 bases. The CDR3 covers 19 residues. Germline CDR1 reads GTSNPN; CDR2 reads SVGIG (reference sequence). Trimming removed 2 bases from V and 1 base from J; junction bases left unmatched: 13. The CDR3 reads CAWSLRTGSLPSGANVLTF. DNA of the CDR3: TGTGCCTGGAGTCTTCGGACAGGGAGCCTTCCGTCTGGGGCCAACGTCCTGACTTTC.

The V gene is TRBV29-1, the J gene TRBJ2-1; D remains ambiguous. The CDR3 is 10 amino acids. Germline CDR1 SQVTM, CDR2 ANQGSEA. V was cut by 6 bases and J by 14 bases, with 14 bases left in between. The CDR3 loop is CSVKSLVEFF. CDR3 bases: TGCAGCGTAAAGAGTTTAGTTGAGTTCTTC.

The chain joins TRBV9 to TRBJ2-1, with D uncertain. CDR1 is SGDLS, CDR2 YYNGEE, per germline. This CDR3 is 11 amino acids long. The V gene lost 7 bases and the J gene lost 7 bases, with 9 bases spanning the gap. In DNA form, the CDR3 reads TGTGCCAGCGCGATTAGTAATGAGCAGTTCTTC. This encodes CASAISNEQFF.

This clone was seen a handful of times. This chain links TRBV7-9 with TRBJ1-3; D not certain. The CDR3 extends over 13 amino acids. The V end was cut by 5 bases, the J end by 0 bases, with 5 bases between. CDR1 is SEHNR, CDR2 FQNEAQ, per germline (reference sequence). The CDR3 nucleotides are TGTGCCAGCAGCGGGCACTCTGGAAACACCATATATTTT. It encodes CASSGHSGNTIYF.

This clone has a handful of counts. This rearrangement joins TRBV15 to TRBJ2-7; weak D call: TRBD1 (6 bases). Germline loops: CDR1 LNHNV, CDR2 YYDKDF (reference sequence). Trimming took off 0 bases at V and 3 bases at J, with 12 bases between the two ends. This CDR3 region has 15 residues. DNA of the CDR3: TGTGCCACCAGCAGAGACAGGGGCTCCTACTACGAGCAGTACTTC. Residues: CATSRDRGSYYEQYF.

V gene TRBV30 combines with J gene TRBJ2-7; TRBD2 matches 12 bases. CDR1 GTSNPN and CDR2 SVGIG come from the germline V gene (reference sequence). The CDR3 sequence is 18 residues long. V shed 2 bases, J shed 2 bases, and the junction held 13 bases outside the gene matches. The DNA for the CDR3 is TGTGCCTGGAGTACCCTCACCGGGACTAGCGGGTCAGCCTACGAGCAGTACTTC. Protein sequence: CAWSTLTGTSGSAYEQYF.

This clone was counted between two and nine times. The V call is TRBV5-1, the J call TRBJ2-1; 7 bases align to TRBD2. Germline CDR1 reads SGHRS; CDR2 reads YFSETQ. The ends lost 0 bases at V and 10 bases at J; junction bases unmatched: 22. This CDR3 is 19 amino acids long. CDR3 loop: CASSLDGLTQTQAGDEQFF. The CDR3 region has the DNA TGCGCCAGCAGCTTGGATGGCTTGACCCAGACTCAGGCGGGAGACGAGCAGTTCTTC.

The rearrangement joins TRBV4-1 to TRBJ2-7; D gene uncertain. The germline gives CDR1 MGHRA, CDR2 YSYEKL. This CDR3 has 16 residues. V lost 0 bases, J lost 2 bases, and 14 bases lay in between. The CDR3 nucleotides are TGCGCCAGCAGCCAAGATTTTGCTAGAAGAACCTACGAGCAGTACTTC. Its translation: CASSQDFARRTYEQYF.

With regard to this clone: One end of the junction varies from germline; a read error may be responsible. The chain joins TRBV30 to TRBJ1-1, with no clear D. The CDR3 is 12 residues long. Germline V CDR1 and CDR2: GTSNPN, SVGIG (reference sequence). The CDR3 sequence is CAWSVPGVASLF. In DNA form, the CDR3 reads TGTGCCTGGAGTGTACCGGGTGTAGCAAGTCTCTTT.

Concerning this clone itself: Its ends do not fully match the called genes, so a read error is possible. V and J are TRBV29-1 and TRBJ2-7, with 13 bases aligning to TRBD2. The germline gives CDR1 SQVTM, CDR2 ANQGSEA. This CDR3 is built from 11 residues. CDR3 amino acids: CSVETSGRTVF. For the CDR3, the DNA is TGCAGCGTCGAGACTAGCGGGAGGACCGTATTC.

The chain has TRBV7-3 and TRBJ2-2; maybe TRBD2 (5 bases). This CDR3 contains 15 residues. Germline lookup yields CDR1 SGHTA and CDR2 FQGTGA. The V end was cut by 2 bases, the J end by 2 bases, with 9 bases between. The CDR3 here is CASSLRGTNTGELFF. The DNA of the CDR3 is TGTGCCAGCAGCTTACGGGGTACTAACACCGGGGAGCTGTTTTTT.

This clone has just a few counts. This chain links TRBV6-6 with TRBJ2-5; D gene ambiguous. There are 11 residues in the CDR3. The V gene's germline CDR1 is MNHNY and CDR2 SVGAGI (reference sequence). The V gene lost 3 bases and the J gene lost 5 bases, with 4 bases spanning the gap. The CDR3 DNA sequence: TGTGCCAGCAGTTATCTCGAGACCCAGTACTTC. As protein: CASSYLETQYF.

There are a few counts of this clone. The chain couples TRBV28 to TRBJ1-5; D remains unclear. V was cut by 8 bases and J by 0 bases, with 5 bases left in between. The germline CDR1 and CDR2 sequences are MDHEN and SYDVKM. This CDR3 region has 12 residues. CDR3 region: CASDSSNQPQHF. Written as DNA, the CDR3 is TGTGCCAGCGATAGTAGCAATCAGCCCCAGCATTTT.

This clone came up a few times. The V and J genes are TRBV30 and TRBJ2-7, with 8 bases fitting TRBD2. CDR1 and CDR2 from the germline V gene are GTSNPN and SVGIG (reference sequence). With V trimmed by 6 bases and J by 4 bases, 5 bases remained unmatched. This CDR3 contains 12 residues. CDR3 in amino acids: CACSTSGYEQYF. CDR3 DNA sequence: TGTGCCTGCTCCACTAGCGGTTACGAGCAGTACTTC.

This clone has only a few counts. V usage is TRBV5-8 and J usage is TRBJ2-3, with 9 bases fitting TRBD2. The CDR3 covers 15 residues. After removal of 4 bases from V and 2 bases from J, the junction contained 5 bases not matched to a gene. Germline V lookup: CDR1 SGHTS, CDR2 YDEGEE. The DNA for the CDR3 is TGTGCCAGCAGCCGGGGACTAGCCCCCACAGATACGCAGTATTTT. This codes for CASSRGLAPTDTQYF.

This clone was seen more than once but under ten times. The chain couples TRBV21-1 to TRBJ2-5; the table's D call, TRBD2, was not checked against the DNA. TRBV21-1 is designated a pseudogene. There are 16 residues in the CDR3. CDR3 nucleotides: TGTGCCAGCAGCAAACTGGCGGAGTCTGCGGGAGAGACCCAGTACTTC. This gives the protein CASSKLAESAGETQYF.

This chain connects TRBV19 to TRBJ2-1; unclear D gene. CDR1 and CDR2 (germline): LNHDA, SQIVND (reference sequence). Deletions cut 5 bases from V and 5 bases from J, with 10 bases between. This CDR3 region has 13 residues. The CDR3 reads CASSSLAHNEQFF. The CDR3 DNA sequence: TGTGCCAGTAGTTCGCTGGCCCACAATGAGCAGTTCTTC.

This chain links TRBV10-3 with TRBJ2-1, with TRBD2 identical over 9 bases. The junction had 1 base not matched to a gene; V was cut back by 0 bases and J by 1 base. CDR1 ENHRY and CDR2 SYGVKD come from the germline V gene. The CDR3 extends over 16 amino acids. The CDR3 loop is CAISESSGGSYNEQFF. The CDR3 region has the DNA TGTGCCATCAGTGAGTCTAGCGGGGGATCCTACAATGAGCAGTTCTTC.

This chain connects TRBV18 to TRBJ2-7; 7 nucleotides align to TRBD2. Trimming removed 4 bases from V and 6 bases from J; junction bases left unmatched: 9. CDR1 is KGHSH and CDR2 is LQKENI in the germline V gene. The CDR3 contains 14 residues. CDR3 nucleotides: TGTGCCAGCTCACAGACTAGCCGGGAAATCGAGCAGTACTTC. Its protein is CASSQTSREIEQYF.

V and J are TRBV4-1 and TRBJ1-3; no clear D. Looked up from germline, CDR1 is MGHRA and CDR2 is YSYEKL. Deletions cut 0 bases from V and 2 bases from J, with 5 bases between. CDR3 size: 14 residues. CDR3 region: CASSQEATGNTIYF. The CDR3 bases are TGCGCCAGCAGCCAAGAAGCGACTGGAAACACCATATATTTT.

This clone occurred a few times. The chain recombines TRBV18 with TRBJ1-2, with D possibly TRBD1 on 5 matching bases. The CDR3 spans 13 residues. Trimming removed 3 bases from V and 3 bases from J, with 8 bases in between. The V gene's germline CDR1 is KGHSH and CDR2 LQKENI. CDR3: CASSPTEDYGYTF. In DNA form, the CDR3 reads TGTGCCAGCTCACCGACAGAGGACTATGGCTACACCTTC. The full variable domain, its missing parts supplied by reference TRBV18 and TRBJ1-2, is NAGVMQNPRHLVRRRGQEARLRCSPMKGHSHVYWYRQLPEEGLKFMVYLQKENIIDESGMPKERFSAEFPKEGPSILRIQQVVRGDSAAYFCASSPTEDYGYTFGSGTRLTVV.

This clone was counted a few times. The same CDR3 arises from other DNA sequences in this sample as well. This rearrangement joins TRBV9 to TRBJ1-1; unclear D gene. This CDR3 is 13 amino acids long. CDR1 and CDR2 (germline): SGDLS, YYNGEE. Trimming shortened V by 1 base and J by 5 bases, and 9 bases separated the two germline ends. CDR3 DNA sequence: TGTGCCAGCAGCGTACGGGGAAATACTGAAGCTTTCTTT. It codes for CASSVRGNTEAFF.

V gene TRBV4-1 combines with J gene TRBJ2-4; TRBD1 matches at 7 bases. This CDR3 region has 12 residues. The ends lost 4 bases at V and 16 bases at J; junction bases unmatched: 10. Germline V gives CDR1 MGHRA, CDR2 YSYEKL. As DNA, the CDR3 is TGCGCCAGCAGCCCCTTGGGGACAGCCACCTACTTC. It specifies CASSPLGTATYF.

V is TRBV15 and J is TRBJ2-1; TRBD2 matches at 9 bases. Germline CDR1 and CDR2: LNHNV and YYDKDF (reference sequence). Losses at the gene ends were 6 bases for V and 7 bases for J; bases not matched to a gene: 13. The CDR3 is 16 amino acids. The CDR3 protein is CATRRNRGLAWNEQFF. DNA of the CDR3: TGTGCCACCAGGCGTAATAGGGGACTAGCTTGGAATGAGCAGTTCTTC. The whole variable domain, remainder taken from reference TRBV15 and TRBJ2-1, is DAMVIQNPRYQVTQFGKPVTLSCSQTLNHNVMYWYQQKSSQAPKLLFHYYDKDFNNEADTPDNFQSRRPNTSFCFLDIRSPGLGDTAMYLCATRRNRGLAWNEQFFGPGTRLTVL.

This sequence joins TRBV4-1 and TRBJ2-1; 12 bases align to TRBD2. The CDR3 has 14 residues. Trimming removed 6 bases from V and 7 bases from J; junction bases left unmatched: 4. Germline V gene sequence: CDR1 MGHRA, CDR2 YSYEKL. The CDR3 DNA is TGCGCCAGCAGACCCACTAGCGGGAGGAATGAGCAGTTCTTC. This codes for CASRPTSGRNEQFF.

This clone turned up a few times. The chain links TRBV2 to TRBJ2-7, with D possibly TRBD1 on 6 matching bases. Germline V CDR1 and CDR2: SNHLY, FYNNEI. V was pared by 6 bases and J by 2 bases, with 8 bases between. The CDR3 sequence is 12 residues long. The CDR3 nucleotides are TGTGCCAGCAGCCGGGACACCTACGAGCAGTACTTC. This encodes CASSRDTYEQYF.